These 9 T cell receptor beta chains originate from one sample sequenced in a study of T cells after yellow fever vaccination. TCRdb used MiXCR to reprocess the 5' RACE reads, holding one entry per CDR3 protein. The sample has hundreds of thousands of distinct CDR3 sequences, roughly an eighth seen once; the top ten hold more than 13%. Sequenced here: PBMCs, sampled on the day of the yellow fever booster vaccination. Receptors originate from a man aged 25 to 40 who received the YFV17D yellow fever vaccine.

This clonotype was found many times. The chain links TRBV23-1 to TRBJ2-7, with D possibly TRBD1 on 5 matching bases. TRBV23-1 is recorded as an ORF, its role being uncertain. V lost 3 bases, J lost 5 bases, and 20 bases lay in between. This CDR3 is built from 16 residues. CDR3 protein: CASSHHQGPRIHEQYF. The CDR3 DNA reads as TGCGCCAGCAGTCACCATCAGGGCCCAAGGATCCACGAGCAGTACTTC.

This clonotype was picked up a small number of times. The chain recombines TRBV19 with TRBJ2-7; the D gene is possibly TRBD1 (6 bases). V dropped 4 bases and J dropped 3 bases, with 10 bases sitting between them. Germline CDR1 and CDR2: LNHDA and SQIVND (reference sequence). This CDR3 is built from 13 residues. The CDR3 DNA reads as TGTGCCAGTAGTACTCAACAGGGCTACGAGCAGTACTTC. Translated: CASSTQQGYEQYF.

The chain has TRBV20-1 and TRBJ2-7; 8 bases align to TRBD1. The J segment lost 1 base and the V segment lost 3 bases, leaving 5 bases of the junction unmatched. From germline, CDR1 is DFQATT and CDR2 SNEGSKA (reference sequence). CDR3 length equals 14 residues. CDR3 residues: CSASRQGRSYEQYF. CDR3 nucleotides: TGCAGTGCTAGTAGACAGGGGCGATCCTACGAGCAGTACTTC.

This clonotype occurred a few times. This chain joins TRBV10-3 and TRBJ2-3; perhaps TRBD2 as D (5 bases). CDR1 and CDR2 from the germline V gene are ENHRY and SYGVKD. This CDR3 contains 14 residues. With 6 bases removed from V and 2 bases from J, the gap between germline ends came to 12 bases. CDR3 in amino acids: CAIRRLLSTDTQYF. CDR3 sequence (DNA): TGTGCCATCAGGCGACTACTTTCCACAGATACGCAGTATTTT.

The chain recombines TRBV7-3 with TRBJ2-1; TRBD2 agrees at 10 bases. This CDR3 is 18 amino acids long. The germline CDR1 and CDR2 sequences are SGHTA and FQGTGA. Germline trimming cut 0 bases from V and 0 bases from J; bases unmatched to any gene: 5. Written as DNA, the CDR3 is TGTGCCAGCAGCTTAACAGCGGGGGGGGCCTCCTCCTACAATGAGCAGTTCTTC. This gives the protein CASSLTAGGASSYNEQFF.

V usage is TRBV10-3 and J usage is TRBJ2-3, with 7 bases matching TRBD1. The CDR3 runs 13 residues. Losses at the gene ends were 7 bases for V and 3 bases for J; bases not matched to a gene: 4. Germline V gene data show CDR1 as ENHRY and CDR2 as SYGVKD. The CDR3 bases are TGTGCCATCACCGGGACAGTTACAGATACGCAGTATTTT. Its translation: CAITGTVTDTQYF.

Only a few counts were recorded for this clonotype. The chain joins TRBV28 to TRBJ2-5; D possibly uses TRBD1 or TRBD2 (5 bases each). The CDR3 spans 14 residues. Germline V gene sequence: CDR1 MDHEN, CDR2 SYDVKM. V lost 8 bases and J 3 bases, leaving 16 bases between the germline ends. In nucleotides, the CDR3 is TGTGCCAGCGAGGGCGACAGAAGCGAAGAGACCCAGTACTTC. As protein: CASEGDRSEETQYF.

This chain uses TRBV18 with TRBJ2-2; D remains ambiguous. Germline lookup yields CDR1 KGHSH and CDR2 LQKENI. The V end was cut by 3 bases, the J end by 0 bases, with 14 bases between. The CDR3 has 17 residues. The chain's CDR3 is CASSPRAGATNTGELFF. The CDR3 bases are TGTGCCAGCTCACCCCGGGCTGGCGCCACGAACACCGGGGAGCTGTTTTTT.

The chain couples TRBV12-3 or TRBV12-4 to TRBJ1-2; D is possibly TRBD1 (6 bases). There are 15 residues in the CDR3. Trimming cost V 8 bases and J 4 bases, with 20 bases left between them. CDR3 region: CASLKGGQLSYGYTF. The CDR3, as DNA: TGTGCCAGCCTCAAGGGAGGACAGCTATCCTATGGCTACACCTTC.